This T cell receptor beta chain was obtained from a study of tumor-infiltrating lymphocytes in localized non-small cell lung cancer. Whole-study findings and limits: Recurrence-free survival showed no association with tumor T-cell fraction. T-cell fraction did not differ between immunotypes IM1 and IM2. Higher tumor T cell infiltration than in uninvolved lung was supported by TCRbeta sequencing. Different pieces of the same tissue were used for each assay.

The CDR3 runs 13 residues. V shed 4 bases and J shed 11 bases, with 15 bases lying between them. Germline CDR1 SGHVS, CDR2 FNYEAQ. As concerns this clone: Its cognate antigen is unknown.

Produced via immunoSEQ multiplex PCR; TCRdb's table is partial and in-frame only. This table has tens of thousands of clones, approximately 80% appearing once. The V gene is TRBV7-6, the J gene TRBJ1-3; tentatively, D is TRBD1 (5 bases). The specimen sequenced was lung tumor tissue. This receptor was obtained from a human donor with non-small cell lung cancer. The CDR3 DNA reads TGTGCCAGCAGCTGGGACCGCCGGGGGGCCATATATTTT. It translates to CASSWDRRGAIYF.